This T cell receptor beta chain emerged from a study of cytomegalovirus exposure and HLA in healthy donors. This clone was picked up a small number of times. PCR primers comprised 60 Vbeta and 13 Jbeta primers. The data were produced by immunoSEQ multiplex PCR, yet TCRdb's version contains in-frame clones alone and is incomplete. Of about 200,000 clones detected, approximately 79% appear once; the ten largest clones hold about 1.8%. The CDR3 has 11 residues. V shed 7 bases and J shed 3 bases, with 9 bases lying between them. The V gene's germline CDR1 is GTSNPN and CDR2 SVGIG (reference sequence). The sequence was obtained from a man aged 50-59 years in good health and CMV-seronegative. This sequence joins TRBV30 and TRBJ1-1; the D gene is possibly TRBD1 (6 bases). The sequenced sample consisted of PBMCs. CDR3 DNA: TGTGCCTATTCAGGGGACACTGAAGCTTTCTTT. Its translation is CAYSGDTEAFF. Variable domain in full (rest from reference TRBV30 and TRBJ1-1): SQTIHQWPATLVQPVGSPLSLECTVEGTSNPNLYWYRQAAGRGLQLLFYSVGIGQISSEVPQNLSASRPQDRQFILSSKKLLLSDSGFYLCAYSGDTEAFFGQGTRLTVV.